The 16 T cell receptor beta chains reported below all come from one sample, sequenced in a study of sequential checkpoint blockade in melanoma. Some clones are missing from TCRdb's copy, which holds only in-frame ones; the method was immunoSEQ multiplex PCR. The sample has thousands of clones, roughly 77% seen once; the top ten hold roughly 24%. Regarding treatment: randomized to nivolumab then ipilimumab (arm A) or the reverse (arm B). The starting material was CD8+ T cells sorted from blood (inferred from file names), obtained from a patient given nivolumab and ipilimumab in sequence. The source is a human donor with melanoma.

The chain has TRBV5-1 and TRBJ2-1; D may be TRBD1 (5 bases). V dropped 6 bases and J dropped 9 bases, with 10 bases sitting between them. The germline CDR1 and CDR2 sequences are SGHRS and YFSETQ. The CDR3 runs 11 residues. The CDR3 sequence: CASTFQGEQFF. The CDR3 nucleotides are TGCGCCAGCACGTTCCAGGGTGAGCAGTTCTTC.

This clone was seen more than once but under ten times. V gene TRBV5-5 combines with J gene TRBJ2-7; 7 positions match TRBD1. The CDR3 totals 14 residues. Germline CDR1 and CDR2: SGHKS and YYEKEE (reference sequence). The J segment lost 3 bases and the V segment lost 3 bases, leaving 6 bases of the junction unmatched. CDR3 in amino acids: CASSSPGGFYEQYF. The CDR3 DNA reads TGTGCCAGCAGCTCCCCAGGGGGATTCTACGAGCAGTACTTC.

The V gene is TRBV2, the J gene TRBJ2-1, with TRBD2 identical over 12 bases. Germline trimming cut 6 bases from V and 8 bases from J; bases unmatched to any gene: 11. The CDR3 sequence is 16 residues long. Germline lookup yields CDR1 SNHLY and CDR2 FYNNEI. In DNA, the CDR3 is TGTGCCAGCAGGGATGCTAGCGGGGGGGCGTGGGATGAGCAGTTCTTC. This encodes CASRDASGGAWDEQFF.

This clone is large by share. The chain uses TRBV7-6 and TRBJ2-7; tentative D call: TRBD2 (7 bases). Per germline, CDR1 SGHVS and CDR2 FNYEAQ. Between the trimmed V and J ends, which lost 4 bases and 9 bases, there was a span of 19 bases. CDR3 length: 14 amino acids. As DNA, the CDR3 is TGTGCCAGCAGCTCGACTAGGGGGGGGAAAGTGCAGTACTTC. Protein: CASSSTRGGKVQYF.

The chain recombines TRBV19 with TRBJ2-5, with a possible D match to TRBD1 (5 bases). The V gene's germline CDR1 is LNHDA and CDR2 SQIVND (reference sequence). This CDR3 region has 11 residues. V dropped 8 bases and J dropped 9 bases, with 13 bases sitting between them. The CDR3 region is CASGKGLPQYF. The CDR3 coding sequence is TGTGCCAGTGGAAAGGGGTTACCCCAGTACTTC.

The gene calls are TRBV7-9 and TRBJ1-4, with 9 nucleotides matching TRBD1. CDR1 SEHNR and CDR2 FQNEAQ come from the germline V gene (reference sequence). The CDR3 runs 14 residues. With V trimmed by 5 bases and J by 7 bases, 5 bases remained unmatched. The CDR3 is CASSPGQGGEKLFF. The DNA of the CDR3 is TGTGCCAGCAGCCCGGGACAGGGAGGTGAAAAACTGTTTTTT.

V usage is TRBV30 and J usage is TRBJ2-5, with TRBD2 identical over 10 bases. This CDR3 comprises 15 residues. The germline CDR1 and CDR2 sequences are GTSNPN and SVGIG (reference sequence). Trimming cost V 3 bases and J 3 bases; bases outside gene matches: 7. The CDR3 DNA sequence: TGTGCCTGGAGACTAATTCTAGCGGGGGAAGAGACCCAGTACTTC. Translation gives CAWRLILAGEETQYF.

The chain carries TRBV13 and TRBJ2-7; TRBD1 agrees at 9 bases. The V segment lost 5 bases and the J segment 2 bases; nucleotides outside the gene matches: 4. The CDR3 sequence is 14 residues long. CDR1 PRHDT and CDR2 FYEKMQ come from the germline V gene (reference sequence). As DNA, the CDR3 is TGTGCCAGCAGCAACAGGGGGCCAGCCTACGAGCAGTACTTC. Translation gives CASSNRGPAYEQYF.

The rearrangement joins TRBV10-2 to TRBJ1-1; D remains ambiguous. CDR1 and CDR2 from the germline V gene are WSHSY and SAAADI. Trimming removed 8 bases from V and 4 bases from J, with 8 bases in between. The CDR3 runs 11 residues. This chain's CDR3 is CASGAGTEAFF. Here the CDR3 DNA reads TGCGCCAGCGGCGCGGGCACTGAAGCTTTCTTT.

The chain carries TRBV7-9 and TRBJ1-1, with D perhaps TRBD1 (5 bases). CDR1 and CDR2 from the germline V gene are SEHNR and FQNEAQ (reference sequence). The CDR3 loop spans 15 amino acids. With 1 base removed from V and 3 bases from J, the gap between germline ends came to 12 bases. The DNA of the CDR3 is TGTGCCAGCAGCTTAGGGGAGGGGACCGACACTGAAGCTTTCTTT. This sequence encodes CASSLGEGTDTEAFF.

The chain combines TRBV6-5 with TRBJ2-5; D ambiguous. The length of the CDR3 is 13 residues. Germline V gene data show CDR1 as MNHEY and CDR2 as SVGAGI. V was shortened by 2 bases and J by 4 bases, with 8 bases between the two germline ends. CDR3 in amino acids: CASSYDAGETQYF. The CDR3 nucleotides read TGTGCCAGCAGTTACGATGCAGGAGAGACCCAGTACTTC.

This rearrangement joins TRBV28 to TRBJ2-7; the D gene is possibly TRBD2 (6 bases). CDR1 is MDHEN and CDR2 is SYDVKM in the germline V gene. The CDR3 has 14 amino acids. Trimming took off 5 bases at V and 9 bases at J, with 20 bases between the two ends. For the CDR3, the DNA is TGTGCCAGCAGTATCAGGAGGGTAGATGGGGGGCAGTACTTC. It encodes CASSIRRVDGGQYF.

As DNA, the CDR3 is TGTGCCAGCAGCGTAAGCGGGGGGGCGGGCGAGCAGTACTTC. As protein: CASSVSGGAGEQYF. J is TRBJ2-7 and V is TRBV9; TRBD2 aligns across 10 bases. The ends lost 1 base at V and 6 bases at J; junction bases unmatched: 4. CDR1 and CDR2 (germline): SGDLS, YYNGEE. CDR3 length equals 14 residues. Supplemented by reference TRBV9 and TRBJ2-7, the full variable domain reads DSGVTQTPKHLITATGQRVTLRCSPRSGDLSVYWYQQSLDQGLQFLIQYYNGEERAKGNILERFSAQQFPDLHSELNLSSLELGDSALYFCASSVSGGAGEQYFGPGTRLTVT.

This clone was seen only once. The chain links TRBV11-2 to TRBJ2-1; 12 nucleotides agree with TRBD2. CDR1 is SGHAT and CDR2 is FQNNGV in the germline V gene. The CDR3 totals 16 residues. J was trimmed by 9 bases and V by 6 bases; bases with no gene match: 12. This CDR3 reads CASRTLWASGGGEQFF. The DNA of the CDR3 is TGTGCCAGCAGGACCCTCTGGGCTAGCGGGGGGGGTGAGCAGTTCTTC.

The rearrangement joins TRBV4-1 to TRBJ2-1; 12 positions agree with TRBD2. Germline V lookup: CDR1 MGHRA, CDR2 YSYEKL. The CDR3 totals 15 residues. Losses at the gene ends were 3 bases for V and 8 bases for J; bases not matched to a gene: 5. The CDR3 sequence: CASSHILAGGYEQFF. The CDR3 nucleotides are TGCGCCAGCAGCCACATACTAGCGGGAGGCTATGAGCAGTTCTTC.

The chain carries TRBV6-5 and TRBJ1-5; tentatively, D is TRBD1 (5 bases). Germline CDR1 reads MNHEY; CDR2 reads SVGAGI. With 6 bases removed from V and 3 bases from J, the gap between germline ends came to 12 bases. The CDR3 has 14 amino acids. The DNA of the CDR3 is TGTGCCAGCAGACCCGGGGGTTACAATCAGCCCCAGCATTTT. Its protein product is CASRPGGYNQPQHF.